This T cell receptor (beta chain) appears in the sequencing data of a study of blood T cell repertoires in COVID-19. About the study: Spain, Italy and the United States supplied samples that represented acute and convalescent COVID-19. PBMCs, B-cell-depleted T cells, or T cells were the source of the cDNA or gDNA that made up the material.

The V gene lost 5 bases and the J gene lost 2 bases, with 14 bases spanning the gap. CDR3 length equals 15 residues. Germline assignment: CDR1 SGHVS and CDR2 FNYEAQ. Per the study methods: By means of reference gene primer amplification, nucleated cell counts were estimated. Assay used: immunoSEQ multiplex PCR; TCRdb lists only in-frame clones, some missing. D and trimming come from the DNA, and the V and J calls and clone size come from that table. Among roughly 87,000 clones listed, around 88% were seen once. The chain links TRBV7-6 to TRBJ2-3; D not resolved. This clonotype was sampled from a man in his 60s with acute or convalescent COVID-19. Sequencing was carried out using peripheral blood. CDR3 bases: TGTGCCAGCAGCCTAGGGCGGAACCCCACAGATACGCAGTATTTT. Protein: CASSLGRNPTDTQYF.